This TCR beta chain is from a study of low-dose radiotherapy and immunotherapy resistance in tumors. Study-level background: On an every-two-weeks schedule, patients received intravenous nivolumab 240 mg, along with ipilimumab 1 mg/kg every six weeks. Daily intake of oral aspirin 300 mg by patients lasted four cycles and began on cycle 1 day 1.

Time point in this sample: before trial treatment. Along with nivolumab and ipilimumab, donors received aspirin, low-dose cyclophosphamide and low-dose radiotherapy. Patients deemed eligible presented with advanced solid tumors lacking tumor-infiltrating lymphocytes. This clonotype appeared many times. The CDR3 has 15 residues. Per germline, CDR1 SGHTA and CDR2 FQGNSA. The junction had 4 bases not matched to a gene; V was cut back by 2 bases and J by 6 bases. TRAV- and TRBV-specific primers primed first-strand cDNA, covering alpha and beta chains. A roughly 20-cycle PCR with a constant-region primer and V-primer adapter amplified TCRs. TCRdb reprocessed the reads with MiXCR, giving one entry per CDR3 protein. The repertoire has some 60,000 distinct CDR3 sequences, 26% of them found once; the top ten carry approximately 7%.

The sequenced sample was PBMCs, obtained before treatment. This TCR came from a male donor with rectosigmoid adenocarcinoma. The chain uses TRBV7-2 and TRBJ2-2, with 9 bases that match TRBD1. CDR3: CASSLRRDRAGELFF. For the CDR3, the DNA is TGTGCCAGCAGCTTAAGGCGGGACAGGGCCGGGGAGCTGTTTTTT.